This TCR beta chain was profiled in a study of T cell responses to AZD1222 COVID-19 vaccine (dated by TCRdb to about 2021). The study in broad terms: Because spike-specific TCR depth and breadth did not differ between the two schedules, AZD1222 recipients who got a second dose at roughly 4 weeks were pooled with those who got a second dose at roughly 12 weeks. Trial participants were enrolled by age into 18-55, 56-69 and 70-plus year subgroups, with approximately 160, 26 and 62 TCR-sequenced participants respectively. TCR sequencing covered 230 to 250 trial participants: 207 given two doses of AZD1222 and 26 given two doses of MenACWY control vaccine. Broad study findings and their caveats: Most participants were white British and females outnumbered males, and the authors suggested that clonal diversity may have been underestimated. After two AZD1222 doses, both the breadth and the depth of spike-specific TCRs were significantly higher than at day 0 and than in MenACWY recipients. CD4 TCRs associated with the vaccine covered the entire spike protein, and the dominant responses were in regions 160-218 and 743-854. The 56-69-year group was small, and its depth increase did not reach significance, likely because of low power. Reportedly, almost half of the unique spike-specific TCRs recognized epitopes lying outside the regions that are mutated in the B.1.351 and B.1.1.7 variants. Conclusions about previously exposed vaccinees were limited because only 5 or 6 AZD1222 recipients were SARS-CoV-2 seropositive at baseline. Because no day 14 peak-response samples were available, the repertoires could be characterized only after the peak T cell response.

From the germline V gene (reference sequence), CDR1 is LNHDA and CDR2 is SQIVND. Taken from cysteine to phenylalanine, the CDR3 has 13 residues. Solely the CDR3 DNA is kept, with 39 bases framed from the first base. Trimmed from V: 9 bases; trimmed from J: 4 bases; junction bases lacking a gene match: 4. The CDR3 regions of human TCRbeta chains were subjected to immunosequencing. The source study handled its data this way. Repertoire TCRs were checked for matches against a reference library of SARS-CoV-2-specific TCRs that had been generated using the MIRA antigen-specificity platform. Breadth was defined as the fraction of unique TCRs that were SARS-CoV-2-associated, and depth was defined as the fraction of total T cells that were SARS-CoV-2-associated. Using the MIRA data, every spike-specific TCR was mapped to the spike region that the TCR reacted to and assigned to either a CD4 or a CD8 class. Log10-transformed breadth and depth values were compared by one-way ANOVA with Sidak's multiple comparisons tests. As stored in TCRdb, this immuneACCESS dataset retains in-frame rearrangements with V and J assigned. A fraction of the clones does not appear; measured against another copy, unresolved V genes explain less than half of the discrepancy, and the remainder lacks a known reason. V, J and clone size were drawn from that table, and D and trimming were deduced from the DNA. Across this sample there are over 100,000 clones, with 65% to 90% seen only once. Of the sample, around 22% is held by the ten largest clones.

Regarding this clone: Its antigen is not yet known. Qualities for individual bases were not recorded, and no much larger clone is one base off.

In light of the paper, this sample's time point label describes: baseline before first vaccination. Vaccinee samples came from UK trials COV001 and COV002, including a single-blind randomized controlled phase 2/3 trial of AZD1222 (ChAdOx1 nCoV-19) in healthy adults. Trial participant PBMC samples were collected at day 0 and day 28 after the second dose for TCRbeta chain sequencing. The rearranged segments are TRBV19 and TRBJ2-2; the central 8 bases match TRBD1. The material was peripheral blood, obtained on day 0 of AZD1222 vaccination. This receptor was identified in an adult in good health. The sequenced DNA: TGTGCCAGCAGGGGGCGGTCCACCGGGGAGCTGTTTTTT. Translated, it reads CASRGRSTGELFF.